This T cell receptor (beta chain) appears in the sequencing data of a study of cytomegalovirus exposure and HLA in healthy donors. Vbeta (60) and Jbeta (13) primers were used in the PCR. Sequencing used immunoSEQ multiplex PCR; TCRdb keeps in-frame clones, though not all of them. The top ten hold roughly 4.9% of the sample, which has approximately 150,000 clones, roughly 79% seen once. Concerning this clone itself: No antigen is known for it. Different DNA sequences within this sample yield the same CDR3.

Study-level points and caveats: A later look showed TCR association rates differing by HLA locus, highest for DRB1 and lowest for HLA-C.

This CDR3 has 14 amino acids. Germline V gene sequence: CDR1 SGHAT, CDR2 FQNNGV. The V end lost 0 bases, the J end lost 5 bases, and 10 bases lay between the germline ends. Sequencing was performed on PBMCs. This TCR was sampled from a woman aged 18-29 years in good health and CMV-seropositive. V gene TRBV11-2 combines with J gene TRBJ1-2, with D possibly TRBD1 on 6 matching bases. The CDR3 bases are TGTGCCAGCAGCTTAGACAGGGGCGGATATGGCTACACCTTC. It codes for CASSLDRGGYGYTF.